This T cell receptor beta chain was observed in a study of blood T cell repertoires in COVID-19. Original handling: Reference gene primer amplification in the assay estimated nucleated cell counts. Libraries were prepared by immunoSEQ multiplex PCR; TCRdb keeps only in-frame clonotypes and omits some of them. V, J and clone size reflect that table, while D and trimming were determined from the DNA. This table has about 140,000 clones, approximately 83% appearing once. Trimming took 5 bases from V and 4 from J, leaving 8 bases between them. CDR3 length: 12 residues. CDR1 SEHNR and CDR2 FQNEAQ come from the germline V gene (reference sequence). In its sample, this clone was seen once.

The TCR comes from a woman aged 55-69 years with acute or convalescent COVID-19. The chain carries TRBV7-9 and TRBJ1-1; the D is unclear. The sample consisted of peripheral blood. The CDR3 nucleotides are TGTGCCAGCAGCCAAGCAGGCACTGAAGCTTTCTTT. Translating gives CASSQAGTEAFF. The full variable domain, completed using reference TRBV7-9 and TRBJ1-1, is DTGVSQNPRHKITKRGQNVTFRCDPISEHNRLYWYRQTLGQGPEFLTYFQNEAQLEKSRLLSDRFSAERPKGSFSTLEIQRTEQGDSAMYLCASSQAGTEAFFGQGTRLTVV.